This T cell receptor (beta chain) was identified in a study of blood T cell repertoires in COVID-19. Study-wide context: Researchers got acute and convalescent COVID-19 samples from the United States, Italy and Spain. Sources were T cells, B-cell-depleted T cells, or PBMCs; the material itself was cDNA or gDNA.

Original processing methods: Reference gene primer amplification gave nucleated cell count estimates. TCRdb's copy holds only in-frame clones and misses some; the assay was immunoSEQ multiplex PCR. That table furnishes V, J and clone size, whereas the DNA furnished D and trimming. The sample yields fewer than 150,000 clones, 75% to 90% seen once. Germline lookup yields CDR1 SGHAT and CDR2 FQNNGV. The CDR3 totals 14 residues. J gave up 7 bases and V 6 bases, and 9 bases lay outside the gene matches. This rearrangement joins TRBV11-2 to TRBJ1-2, with TRBD1 matching over 9 bases. The clonotype comes from a human donor in a cohort sampled during active COVID-19. The sequenced material came from peripheral blood. The CDR3 here is CASRGQGYPPGYTF. For the CDR3, the DNA is TGTGCCAGCAGGGGACAGGGATATCCTCCTGGCTACACCTTC.